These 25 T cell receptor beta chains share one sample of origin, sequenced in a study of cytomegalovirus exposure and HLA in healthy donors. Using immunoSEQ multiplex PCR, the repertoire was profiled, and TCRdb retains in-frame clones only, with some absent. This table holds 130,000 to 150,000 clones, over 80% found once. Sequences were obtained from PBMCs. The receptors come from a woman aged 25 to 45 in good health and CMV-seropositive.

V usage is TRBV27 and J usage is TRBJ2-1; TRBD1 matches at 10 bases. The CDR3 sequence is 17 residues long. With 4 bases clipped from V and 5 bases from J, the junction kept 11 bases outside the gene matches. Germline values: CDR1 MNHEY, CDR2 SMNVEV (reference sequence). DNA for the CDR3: TGTGCCAGCAGTTCTCCCCGCACCGGGACAGGGGACAATGAGCAGTTCTTC. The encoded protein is CASSSPRTGTGDNEQFF.

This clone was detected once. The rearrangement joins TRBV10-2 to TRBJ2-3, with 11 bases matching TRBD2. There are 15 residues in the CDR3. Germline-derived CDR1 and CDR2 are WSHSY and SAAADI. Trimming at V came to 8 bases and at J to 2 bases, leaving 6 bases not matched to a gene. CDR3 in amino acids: CASVRLAGLTDTQYF. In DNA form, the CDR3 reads TGCGCCAGCGTACGACTAGCGGGACTCACAGATACGCAGTATTTT.

DNA for the CDR3: TGTGCCAGCTCACCTCCCCCGGGGGTAGGGATGATAGATGGGCAGCCCCAGCATTTT. This encodes CASSPPPGVGMIDGQPQHF. The chain uses TRBV18 and TRBJ1-5, with D maybe TRBD1 (5 bases). CDR1 is KGHSH, CDR2 LQKENI, per germline. Trimming cost V 3 bases and J 7 bases, with 28 bases left between them. This CDR3 contains 19 residues.

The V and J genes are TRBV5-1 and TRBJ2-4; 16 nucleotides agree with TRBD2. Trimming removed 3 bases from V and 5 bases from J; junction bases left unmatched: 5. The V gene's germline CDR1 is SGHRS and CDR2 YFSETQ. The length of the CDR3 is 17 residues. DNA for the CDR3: TGCGCCAGCAGCTCGGGACTAGCGGGGGGGCCCCAAAACATTCAGTACTTC. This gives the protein CASSSGLAGGPQNIQYF. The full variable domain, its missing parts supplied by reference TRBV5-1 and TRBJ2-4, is KAGVTQTPRYLIKTRGQQVTLSCSPISGHRSVSWYQQTPGQGLQFLFEYFSETQRNKGNFPGRFSGRQFSNSRSEMNVSTLELGDSALYLCASSSGLAGGPQNIQYFGAGTRLSVL.

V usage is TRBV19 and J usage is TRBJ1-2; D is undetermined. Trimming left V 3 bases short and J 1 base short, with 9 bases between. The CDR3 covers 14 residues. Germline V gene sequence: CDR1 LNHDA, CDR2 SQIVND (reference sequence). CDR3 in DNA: TGTGCCAGTAGTATTGGCTCGGGTAACTATGGCTACACCTTC. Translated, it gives CASSIGSGNYGYTF.

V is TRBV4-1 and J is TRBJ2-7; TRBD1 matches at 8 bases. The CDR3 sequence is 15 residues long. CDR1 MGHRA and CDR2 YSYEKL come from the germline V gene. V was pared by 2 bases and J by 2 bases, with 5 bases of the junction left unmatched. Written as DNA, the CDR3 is TGCGCCAGCAGCCAAAAGACAGGGGCCCCCTACGAGCAGTACTTC. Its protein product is CASSQKTGAPYEQYF.

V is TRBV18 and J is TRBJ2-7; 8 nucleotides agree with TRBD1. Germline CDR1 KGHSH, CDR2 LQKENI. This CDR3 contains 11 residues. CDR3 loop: CASSPRRTGGV. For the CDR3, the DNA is TGTGCCAGCTCACCGCGACGAACAGGGGGAGTC.

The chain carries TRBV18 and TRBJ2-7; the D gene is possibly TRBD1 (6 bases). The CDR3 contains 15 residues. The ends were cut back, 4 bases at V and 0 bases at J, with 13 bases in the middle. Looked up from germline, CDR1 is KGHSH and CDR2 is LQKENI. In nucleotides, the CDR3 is TGTGCCAGCTCACGTCCCGGACAGACCTCCTACGAGCAGTACTTC. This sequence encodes CASSRPGQTSYEQYF.

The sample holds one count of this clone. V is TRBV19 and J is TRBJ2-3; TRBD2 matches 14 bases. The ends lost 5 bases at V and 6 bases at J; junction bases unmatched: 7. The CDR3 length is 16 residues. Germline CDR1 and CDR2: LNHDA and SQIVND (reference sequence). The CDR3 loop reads CASSVRLAGGPDTQYF. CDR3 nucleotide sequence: TGTGCCAGTAGTGTCCGACTAGCGGGAGGGCCTGATACGCAGTATTTT.

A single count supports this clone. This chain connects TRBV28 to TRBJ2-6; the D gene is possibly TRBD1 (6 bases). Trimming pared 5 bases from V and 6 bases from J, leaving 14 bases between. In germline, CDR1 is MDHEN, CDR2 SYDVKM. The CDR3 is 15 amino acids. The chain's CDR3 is CASSDTGSEANVLTF. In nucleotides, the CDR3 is TGTGCCAGCAGTGACACAGGGTCGGAGGCCAACGTCCTGACTTTC.

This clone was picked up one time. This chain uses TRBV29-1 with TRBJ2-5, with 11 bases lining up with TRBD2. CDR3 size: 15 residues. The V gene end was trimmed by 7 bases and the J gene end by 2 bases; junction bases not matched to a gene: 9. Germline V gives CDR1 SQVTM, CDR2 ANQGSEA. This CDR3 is CSALLAGVIQETQYF. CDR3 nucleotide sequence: TGCAGCGCCTTACTAGCGGGGGTGATTCAAGAGACCCAGTACTTC.

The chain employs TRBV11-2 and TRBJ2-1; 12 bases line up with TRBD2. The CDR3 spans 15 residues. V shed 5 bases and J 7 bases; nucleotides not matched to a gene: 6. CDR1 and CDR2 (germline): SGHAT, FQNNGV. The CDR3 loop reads CASSQTSGSGNEQFF. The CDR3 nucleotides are TGTGCCAGCAGCCAGACTAGCGGGAGTGGTAATGAGCAGTTCTTC. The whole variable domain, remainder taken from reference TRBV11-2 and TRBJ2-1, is EAGVAQSPRYKIIEKRQSVAFWCNPISGHATLYWYQQILGQGPKLLIQFQNNGVVDDSQLPKDRFSAERLKGVDSTLKIQPAKLEDSAVYLCASSQTSGSGNEQFFGPGTRLTVL.

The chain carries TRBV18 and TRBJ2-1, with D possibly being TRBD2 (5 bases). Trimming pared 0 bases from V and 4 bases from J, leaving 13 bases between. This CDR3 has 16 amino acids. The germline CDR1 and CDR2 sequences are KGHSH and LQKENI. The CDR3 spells CASSPPGPWRYNEQFF. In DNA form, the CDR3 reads TGTGCCAGCTCACCACCTGGTCCCTGGAGGTACAATGAGCAGTTCTTC.

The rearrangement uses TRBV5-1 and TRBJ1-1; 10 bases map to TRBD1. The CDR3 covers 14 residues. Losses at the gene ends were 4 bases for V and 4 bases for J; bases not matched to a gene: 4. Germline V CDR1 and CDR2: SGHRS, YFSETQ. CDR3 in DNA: TGCGCCAGCAGCAGACAGGGGGCGGGCACTGAAGCTTTCTTT. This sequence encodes CASSRQGAGTEAFF.

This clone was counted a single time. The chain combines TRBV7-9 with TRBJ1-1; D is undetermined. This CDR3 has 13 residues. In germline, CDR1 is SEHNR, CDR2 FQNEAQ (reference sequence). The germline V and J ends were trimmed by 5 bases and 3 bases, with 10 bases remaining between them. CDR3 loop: CASSVEEYTEAFF. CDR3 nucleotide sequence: TGTGCCAGCAGCGTTGAGGAGTACACTGAAGCTTTCTTT.

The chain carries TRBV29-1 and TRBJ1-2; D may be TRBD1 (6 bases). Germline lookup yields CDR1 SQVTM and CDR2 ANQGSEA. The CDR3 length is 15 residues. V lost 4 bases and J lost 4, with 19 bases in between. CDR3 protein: CSVGGRGDRFYGYTF. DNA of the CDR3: TGCAGCGTTGGCGGCAGGGGTGACCGCTTCTATGGCTACACCTTC.

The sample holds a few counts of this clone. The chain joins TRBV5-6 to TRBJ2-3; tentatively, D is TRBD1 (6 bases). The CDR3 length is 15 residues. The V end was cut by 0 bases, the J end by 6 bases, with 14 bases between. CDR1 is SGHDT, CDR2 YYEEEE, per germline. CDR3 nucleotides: TGTGCCAGCAGCTTGGCCAATGCAGGGGCCGATACGCAGTATTTT. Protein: CASSLANAGADTQYF.

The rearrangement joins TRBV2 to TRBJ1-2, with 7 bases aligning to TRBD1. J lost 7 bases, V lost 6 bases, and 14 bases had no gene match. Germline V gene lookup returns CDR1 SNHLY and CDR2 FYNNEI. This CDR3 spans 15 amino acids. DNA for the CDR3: TGTGCCAGCAGGGCTTCTAAGGGGGCGCGTAGTGGCTACACCTTC. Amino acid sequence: CASRASKGARSGYTF.

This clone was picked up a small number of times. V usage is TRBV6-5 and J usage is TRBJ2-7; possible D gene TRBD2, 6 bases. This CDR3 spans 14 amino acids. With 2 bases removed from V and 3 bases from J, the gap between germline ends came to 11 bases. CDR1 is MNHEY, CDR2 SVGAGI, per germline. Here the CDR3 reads CASSYRDSGYEQYF. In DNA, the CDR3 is TGTGCCAGCAGTTACCGGGACTCCGGCTACGAGCAGTACTTC.

CDR3 sequence (DNA): TGTGCCAGCAGCTTGGTGTCAGGGGATACGCAGTATTTT. Protein product: CASSLVSGDTQYF. The chain uses TRBV5-4 and TRBJ2-3; the D gene is possibly TRBD1 (5 bases). Deletions cut 0 bases from V and 6 bases from J, with 8 bases between. Germline CDR1 and CDR2: SGHNT and YYREEE (reference sequence). The CDR3 is made up of 13 amino acids. Full variable domain (rest looked up from reference TRBV5-4 and TRBJ2-3): ETGVTQSPTHLIKTRGQQVTLRCSSQSGHNTVSWYQQALGQGPQFIFQYYREEENGRGNFPPRFSGLQFPNYSSELNVNALELDDSALYLCASSLVSGDTQYFGPGTRLTVL.

CDR3 in DNA: TGTGCCAGCAGTTGGGAGGGAGTTAACTATGGCTACACCTTC. Translating it yields CASSWEGVNYGYTF. The chain has TRBV28 and TRBJ1-2, with D unresolved. CDR3 length: 14 amino acids. Trimming removed 4 bases at V and 1 base at J, with 10 bases between. Germline loops: CDR1 MDHEN, CDR2 SYDVKM.

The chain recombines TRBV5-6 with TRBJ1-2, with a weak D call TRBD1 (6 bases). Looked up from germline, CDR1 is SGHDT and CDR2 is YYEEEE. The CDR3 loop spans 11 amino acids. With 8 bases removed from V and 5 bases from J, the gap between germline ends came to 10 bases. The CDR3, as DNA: TGTGCCAGTACAGGGATGTATGGCTACACCTTC. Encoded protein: CASTGMYGYTF.

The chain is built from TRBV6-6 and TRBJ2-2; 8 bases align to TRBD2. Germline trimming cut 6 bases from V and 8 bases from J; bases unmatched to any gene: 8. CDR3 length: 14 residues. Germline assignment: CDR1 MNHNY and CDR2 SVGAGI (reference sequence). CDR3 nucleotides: TGTGCCAGCAGCCGAATCGGGGGGGCAGGGGAGCTGTTTTTT. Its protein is CASSRIGGAGELFF.

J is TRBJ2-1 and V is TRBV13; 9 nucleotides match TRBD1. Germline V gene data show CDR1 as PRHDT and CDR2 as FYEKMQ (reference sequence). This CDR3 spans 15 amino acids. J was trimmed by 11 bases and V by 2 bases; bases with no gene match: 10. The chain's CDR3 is CASSLLGQGARQQFF. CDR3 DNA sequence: TGTGCCAGCAGCTTACTGGGACAGGGTGCCCGCCAGCAGTTCTTC.

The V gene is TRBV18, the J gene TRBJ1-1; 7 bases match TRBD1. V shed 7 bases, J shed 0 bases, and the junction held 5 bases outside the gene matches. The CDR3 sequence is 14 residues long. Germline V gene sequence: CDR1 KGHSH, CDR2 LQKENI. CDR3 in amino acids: CASLPGTVNTEAFF. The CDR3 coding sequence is TGTGCCAGCTTACCCGGGACAGTGAACACTGAAGCTTTCTTT.